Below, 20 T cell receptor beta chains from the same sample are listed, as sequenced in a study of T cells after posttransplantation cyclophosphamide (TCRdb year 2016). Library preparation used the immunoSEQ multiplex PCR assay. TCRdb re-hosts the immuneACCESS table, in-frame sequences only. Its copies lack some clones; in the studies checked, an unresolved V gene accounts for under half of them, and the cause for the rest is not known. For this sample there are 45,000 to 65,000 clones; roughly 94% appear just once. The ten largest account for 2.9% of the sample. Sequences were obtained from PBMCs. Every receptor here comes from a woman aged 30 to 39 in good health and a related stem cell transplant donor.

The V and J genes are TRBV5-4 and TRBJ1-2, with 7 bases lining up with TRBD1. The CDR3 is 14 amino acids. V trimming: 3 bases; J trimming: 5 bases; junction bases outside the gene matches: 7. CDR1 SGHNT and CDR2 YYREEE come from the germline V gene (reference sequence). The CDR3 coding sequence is TGTGCCAGCAGCTCAACAGGGGTAGGGTATGGCTACACCTTC. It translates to CASSSTGVGYGYTF.

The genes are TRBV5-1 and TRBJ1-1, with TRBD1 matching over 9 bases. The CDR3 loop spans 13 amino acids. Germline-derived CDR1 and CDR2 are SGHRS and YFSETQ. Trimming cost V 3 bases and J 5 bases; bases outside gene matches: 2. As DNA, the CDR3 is TGCGCCAGCAGCTGGGACAGGGAGACTGAAGCTTTCTTT. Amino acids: CASSWDRETEAFF.

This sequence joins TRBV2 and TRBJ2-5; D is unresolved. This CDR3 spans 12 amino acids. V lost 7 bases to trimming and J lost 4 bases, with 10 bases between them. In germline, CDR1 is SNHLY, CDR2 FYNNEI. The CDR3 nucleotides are TGTGCCAGCACAGGAAGTGGAGAGACCCAGTACTTC. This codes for CASTGSGETQYF.

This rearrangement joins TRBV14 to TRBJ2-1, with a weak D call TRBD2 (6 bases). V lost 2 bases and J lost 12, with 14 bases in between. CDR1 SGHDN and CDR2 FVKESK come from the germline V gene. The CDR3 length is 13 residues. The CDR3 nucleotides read TGTGCCAGCAGCCAAACTTCCGGGACTTGGCAGTTCTTC. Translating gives CASSQTSGTWQFF.

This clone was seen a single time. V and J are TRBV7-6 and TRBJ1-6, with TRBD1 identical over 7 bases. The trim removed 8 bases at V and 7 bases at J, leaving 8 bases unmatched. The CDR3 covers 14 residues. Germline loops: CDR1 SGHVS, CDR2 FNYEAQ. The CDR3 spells CASRGTAKNSPLHF. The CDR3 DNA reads TGTGCCAGCCGGGGGACAGCGAAAAATTCACCCCTCCACTTT.

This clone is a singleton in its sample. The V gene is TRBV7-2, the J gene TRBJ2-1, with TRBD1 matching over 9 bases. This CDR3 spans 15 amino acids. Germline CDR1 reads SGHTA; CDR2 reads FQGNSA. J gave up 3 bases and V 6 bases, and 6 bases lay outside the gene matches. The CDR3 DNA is TGTGCCAGCAGTTCAGACAGGGGGGGCTACAATGAGCAGTTCTTC. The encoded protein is CASSSDRGGYNEQFF.

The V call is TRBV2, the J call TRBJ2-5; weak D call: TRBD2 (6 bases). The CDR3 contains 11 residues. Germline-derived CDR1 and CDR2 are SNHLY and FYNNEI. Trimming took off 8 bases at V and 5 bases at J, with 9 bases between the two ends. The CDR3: CASVSGETQYF. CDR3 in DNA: TGTGCCAGCGTAAGCGGGGAGACCCAGTACTTC.

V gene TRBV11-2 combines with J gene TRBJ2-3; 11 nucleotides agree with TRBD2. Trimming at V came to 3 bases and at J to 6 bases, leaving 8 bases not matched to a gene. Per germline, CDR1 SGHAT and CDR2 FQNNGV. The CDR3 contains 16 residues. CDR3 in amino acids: CASSFLLAGGRDTQYF. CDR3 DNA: TGTGCCAGCAGCTTCCTCCTAGCGGGGGGAAGGGATACGCAGTATTTT.

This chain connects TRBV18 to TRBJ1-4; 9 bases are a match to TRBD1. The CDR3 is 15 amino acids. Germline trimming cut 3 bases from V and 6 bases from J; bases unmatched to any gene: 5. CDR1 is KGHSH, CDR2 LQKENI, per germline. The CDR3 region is CASSPRDRAYEKLFF. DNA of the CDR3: TGTGCCAGCTCACCCCGGGACAGGGCTTATGAAAAACTGTTTTTT.

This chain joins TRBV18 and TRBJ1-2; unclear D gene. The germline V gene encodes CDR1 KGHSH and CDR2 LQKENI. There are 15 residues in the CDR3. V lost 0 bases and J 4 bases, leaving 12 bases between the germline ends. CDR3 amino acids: CASSPPVAGSYGYTF. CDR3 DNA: TGTGCCAGCTCACCACCGGTAGCCGGGAGCTATGGCTACACCTTC.

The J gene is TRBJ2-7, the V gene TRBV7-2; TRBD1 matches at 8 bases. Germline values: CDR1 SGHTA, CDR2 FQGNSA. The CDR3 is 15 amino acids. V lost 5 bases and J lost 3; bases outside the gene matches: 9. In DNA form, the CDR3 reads TGTGCCAGCAGCCCGAGACAGGGGCTTAGCTACGAGCAGTACTTC. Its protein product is CASSPRQGLSYEQYF.

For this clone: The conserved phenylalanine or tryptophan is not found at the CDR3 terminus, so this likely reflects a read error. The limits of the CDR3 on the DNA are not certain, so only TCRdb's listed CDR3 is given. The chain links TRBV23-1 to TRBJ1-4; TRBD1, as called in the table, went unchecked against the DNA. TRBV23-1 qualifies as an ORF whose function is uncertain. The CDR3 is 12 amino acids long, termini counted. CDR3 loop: CASPLDRTSLGA.

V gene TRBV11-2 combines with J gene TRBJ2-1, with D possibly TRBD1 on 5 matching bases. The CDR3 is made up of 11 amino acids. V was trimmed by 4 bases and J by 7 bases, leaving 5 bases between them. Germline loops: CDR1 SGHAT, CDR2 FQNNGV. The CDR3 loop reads CASSYRNEQFF. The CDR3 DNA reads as TGTGCCAGCAGCTACAGGAATGAGCAGTTCTTC.

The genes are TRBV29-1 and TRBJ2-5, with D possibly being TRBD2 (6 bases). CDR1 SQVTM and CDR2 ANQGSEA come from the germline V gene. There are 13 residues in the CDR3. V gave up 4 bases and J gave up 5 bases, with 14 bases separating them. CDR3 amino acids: CSVALSGHETQYF. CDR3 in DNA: TGCAGCGTTGCCCTAAGCGGGCACGAGACCCAGTACTTC.

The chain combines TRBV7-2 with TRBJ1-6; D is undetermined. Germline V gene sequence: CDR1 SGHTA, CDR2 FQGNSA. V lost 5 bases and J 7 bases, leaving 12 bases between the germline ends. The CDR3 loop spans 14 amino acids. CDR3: CASSPRTGNSPLHF. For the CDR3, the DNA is TGTGCCAGCAGCCCTCGGACGGGGAATTCACCCCTCCACTTT.

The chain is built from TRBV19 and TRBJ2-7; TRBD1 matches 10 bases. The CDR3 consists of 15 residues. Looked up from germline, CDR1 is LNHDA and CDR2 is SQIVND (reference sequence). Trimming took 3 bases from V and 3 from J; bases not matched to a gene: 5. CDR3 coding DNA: TGTGCCAGTAGTATCGGGGGGACAGGGGACTACGAGCAGTACTTC. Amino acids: CASSIGGTGDYEQYF. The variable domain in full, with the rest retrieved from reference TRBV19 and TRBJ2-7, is DGGITQSPKYLFRKEGQNVTLSCEQNLNHDAMYWYRQDPGQGLRLIYYSQIVNDFQKGDIAEGYSVSREKKESFPLTVTSAQKNPTAFYLCASSIGGTGDYEQYFGPGTRLTVT.

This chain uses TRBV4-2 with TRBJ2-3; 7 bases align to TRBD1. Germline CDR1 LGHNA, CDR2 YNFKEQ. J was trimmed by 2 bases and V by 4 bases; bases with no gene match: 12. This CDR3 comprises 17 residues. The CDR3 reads CASSLGTGQAFTDTQYF. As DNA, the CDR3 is TGTGCCAGCAGCCTCGGGACCGGACAGGCCTTCACAGATACGCAGTATTTT.

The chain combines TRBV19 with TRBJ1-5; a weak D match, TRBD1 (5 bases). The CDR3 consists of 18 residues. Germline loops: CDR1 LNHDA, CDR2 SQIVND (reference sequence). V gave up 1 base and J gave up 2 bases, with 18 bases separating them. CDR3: CASSIVWVGQGGNQPQHF. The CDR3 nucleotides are TGTGCCAGTAGTATAGTATGGGTTGGGCAGGGCGGCAATCAGCCCCAGCATTTT.

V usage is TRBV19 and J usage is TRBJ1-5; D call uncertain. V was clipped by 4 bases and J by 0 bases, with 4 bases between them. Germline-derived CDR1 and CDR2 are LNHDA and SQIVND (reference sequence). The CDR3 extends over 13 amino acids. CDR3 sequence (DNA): TGTGCCAGTAGTACTCTTAGCAATCAGCCCCAGCATTTT. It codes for CASSTLSNQPQHF.

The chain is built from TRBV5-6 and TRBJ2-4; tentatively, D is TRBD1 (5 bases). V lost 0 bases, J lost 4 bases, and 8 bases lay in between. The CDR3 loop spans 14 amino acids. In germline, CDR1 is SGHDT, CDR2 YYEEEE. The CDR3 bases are TGTGCCAGCAGCTTGGGACAGCTGAAAAACATTCAGTACTTC. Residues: CASSLGQLKNIQYF.